The sequence of this T cell receptor beta chain was determined in a study of blood T cell repertoires in COVID-19. Overall study: Spain, Italy and the United States supplied samples that represented acute and convalescent COVID-19.

Method: immunoSEQ multiplex PCR; TCRdb's copy keeps in-frame clones and lacks some. The sample lists 80,000 to 95,000 clones; roughly 79% were seen once. Trimming cost V 11 bases and J 2 bases, with 17 bases left between them. The CDR3 consists of 14 residues. Germline CDR1 reads MNHEY; CDR2 reads SVGAGI. The sequencing input was peripheral blood. The clonotype originates from a man aged 80 or over with COVID-19, enrolled during active disease. The rearrangement uses TRBV6-5 and TRBJ2-3; weak D call: TRBD2 (5 bases). The CDR3 sequence is CAAERLDLTDTQYF. The CDR3 coding sequence is TGTGCCGCGGAGCGGTTAGACCTCACAGATACGCAGTATTTT.